These T cell receptor beta chains were read from a single sample in a study of blood T cells in healthy people across ages. TCRdb called the 5' RACE reads again in MiXCR, with one record for every CDR3 protein. The sample records 450,000 to 600,000 distinct CDR3 sequences, roughly a quarter being singletons. Another study also made use of these data, one on T cells of mothers and their children.

Sequences were obtained from blood. The source of these receptors is a boy younger than 10 in good health. The CDR3 runs from the conserved cysteine through the conserved F or W. The D gene is left open where the match is weak. Size tells how often a clone was seen (once, few, many) or the class of an expanded clone, and some rows leave it out.

cdr3_aa cdr3_nt cdr3_length clone_size j_call v_call d_call
CASSLYRVFEETQYF TGCGCCAGCAGCTTGTACAGGGTATTCGAAGAGACCCAGTACTTC 15 NA TRBJ2-5 TRBV5-1 NA
CSARLAGGFDEQFF TGCAGTGCAAGACTAGCGGGGGGTTTCGATGAGCAGTTCTTC 14 NA TRBJ2-1 TRBV20-1 TRBD2
CASSQAYSSGGTNYGYTF TGCGCCAGCAGCCAAGCCTACTCCTCAGGGGGGACTAACTATGGCTACACCTTC 18 few TRBJ1-2 TRBV4-1 TRBD1
CASSYSRAEGYTF TGTGCCAGCAGTTACTCAAGGGCCGAGGGCTACACCTTC 13 NA TRBJ1-2 TRBV6-5 NA
CASSQSLLDRENYEQYF TGTGCCAGCAGCCAATCGCTACTGGACAGAGAAAACTACGAGCAGTACTTC 17 NA TRBJ2-7 TRBV16 NA
CASNPTSTSGWETQYF TGTGCCAGCAACCCCACCAGTACTAGCGGGTGGGAGACCCAGTACTTC 16 NA TRBJ2-5 TRBV7-9 TRBD2
CASTLRGSSYNEQFF TGTGCCAGCACCCTAAGGGGTTCCTCCTACAATGAGCAGTTCTTC 15 NA TRBJ2-1 TRBV6-2/TRBV6-3 NA
CASSTSGTGANVLTF TGTGCCAGCAGTACGTCAGGGACAGGGGCCAACGTCCTGACTTTC 15 NA TRBJ2-6 TRBV6-5 NA
CASSLDQTNTEAFF TGTGCCAGCAGCTTGGATCAGACGAACACTGAAGCTTTCTTT 14 NA TRBJ1-1 TRBV7-9 NA
CASCSGTSGGPYNEQFF TGTGCCAGTTGTTCCGGGACTAGCGGGGGGCCTTACAATGAGCAGTTCTTC 17 NA TRBJ2-1 TRBV6-4 TRBD2
CAGSQGGGGASNSPLHF TGTGCCGGCAGCCAAGGGGGCGGGGGCGCGTCTAATTCACCCCTCCACTTT 17 NA TRBJ1-6 TRBV3-1 TRBD1
CASSEAGSLETQYF TGTGCCAGCAGTGAAGCGGGATCTCTGGAGACCCAGTACTTC 14 NA TRBJ2-5 TRBV2 NA
CSATEGLSANYGYTF TGCAGTGCTACGGAGGGGCTCTCAGCTAACTATGGCTACACCTTC 15 few TRBJ1-2 TRBV20-1 NA
CATSDPRGGTSGNNEQFF TGTGCCACCAGTGATCCCAGAGGCGGGACTAGCGGGAACAATGAGCAGTTCTTC 18 NA TRBJ2-1 TRBV24-1 TRBD2
CASSKTPGPQDYGYTF TGTGCCAGCAGCAAAACCCCAGGGCCCCAGGACTATGGCTACACCTTC 16 NA TRBJ1-2 TRBV21-1 NA
CAISESQAQETQYF TGTGCCATCAGTGAGTCGCAGGCCCAAGAGACCCAGTACTTC 14 few TRBJ2-5 TRBV10-3 NA
CASSSDSWPKGLPLHF TGTGCCAGCAGCTCTGATAGTTGGCCAAAGGGTTTGCCCCTCCACTTT 16 NA TRBJ1-6 TRBV7-9 NA
CAWSVQIYYGHTF TGTGCCTGGAGTGTACAGATATACTATGGCCACACCTTC 13 few TRBJ1-2 TRBV30 NA
CASMKDRALETQYF TGCGCCAGCATGAAGGACAGGGCCCTAGAGACCCAGTACTTC 14 NA TRBJ2-5 TRBV5-1 TRBD1
CASSYRGTAEYEQYF TGTGCCAGCAGCTATAGGGGGACAGCTGAATACGAGCAGTACTTC 15 few TRBJ2-7 TRBV11-2 TRBD1
CASRLQGGDTGELFF TGTGCCAGTCGATTGCAGGGAGGAGACACCGGGGAGCTGTTTTTT 15 few TRBJ2-2 TRBV6-2/TRBV6-3 NA
CASSPGLSDYGYTF TGCGCCAGCAGCCCAGGGCTATCGGACTATGGCTACACCTTC 14 NA TRBJ1-2 TRBV4-1 NA
CSVAVAGSETQYF TGCAGCGTTGCGGTAGCGGGGAGTGAGACCCAGTACTTC 13 many TRBJ2-5 TRBV29-1 TRBD2
CASSIINEQFF TGTGCCAGCAGCATAATTAATGAGCAGTTCTTC 11 NA TRBJ2-1 TRBV14 NA
CASSQAGTSGGTDTQYF TGCGCCAGCAGCCAGGCCGGGACTAGCGGGGGCACAGATACGCAGTATTTT 17 NA TRBJ2-3 TRBV4-1 TRBD2
CASSPWYQETQYF TGTGCCAGCTCACCCTGGTACCAAGAGACCCAGTACTTC 13 NA TRBJ2-5 TRBV18 NA
CASSVEGGPQETQYF TGTGCCAGCAGCGTAGAGGGGGGGCCCCAAGAGACCCAGTACTTC 15 NA TRBJ2-5 TRBV9 NA
CASSSSGRANEQFF TGTGCCAGCAGCTCAAGCGGGAGGGCCAATGAGCAGTTCTTC 14 few TRBJ2-1 TRBV7-8 TRBD2
CASSLGEGMSKNIQYF TGTGCCAGCAGCTTAGGGGAGGGAATGTCCAAAAACATTCAGTACTTC 16 few TRBJ2-4 TRBV7-2 TRBD2
CASSLEASGRAYNEQFF TGCGCCAGCAGCTTGGAGGCTAGCGGGAGGGCCTACAATGAGCAGTTCTTC 17 few TRBJ2-1 TRBV5-1 TRBD2
CTSLDLQETQYF TGTACCAGCCTGGACCTCCAAGAGACCCAGTACTTC 12 NA TRBJ2-5 TRBV7-8 NA
CSVETGFGETQYF TGCAGCGTTGAAACGGGATTTGGGGAGACCCAGTACTTC 13 many TRBJ2-5 TRBV29-1 NA
CASSATSGGPSEQFF TGTGCCAGCAGTGCAACCAGCGGGGGGCCAAGTGAGCAGTTCTTC 15 NA TRBJ2-1 TRBV2 TRBD2
CASSGRQASNTGELFF TGTGCCAGCAGCGGGCGACAGGCATCGAACACCGGGGAGCTGTTTTTT 16 NA TRBJ2-2 TRBV9 NA
CASSPTVNRGDTQYF TGCGCCAGCAGCCCCACAGTGAACCGGGGAGATACGCAGTATTTT 15 NA TRBJ2-3 TRBV5-1 NA
CSALTDESYEQYF TGCAGTGCTCTGACCGATGAATCCTACGAGCAGTACTTC 13 NA TRBJ2-7 TRBV20-1 NA
CASSLKTEKLFF TGTGCCAGCAGCTTAAAAACTGAAAAACTGTTTTTT 12 NA TRBJ1-4 TRBV7-3 NA
CASSPGDRPTYEQYF TGTGCCAGCTCACCCGGGGACAGGCCTACCTACGAGCAGTACTTC 15 NA TRBJ2-7 TRBV18 TRBD1
CASSHWGQGLEQFF TGTGCCAGCAGCCACTGGGGACAGGGCCTTGAGCAGTTCTTC 14 NA TRBJ2-1 TRBV7-6 TRBD1
CASSSRTSGRAYNEQFF TGTGCCAGCAGCTCCCGGACTAGCGGGAGGGCGTACAATGAGCAGTTCTTC 17 few TRBJ2-1 TRBV13 TRBD2
CASRDRFYEQFF TGTGCCAGCCGGGACAGGTTCTATGAGCAGTTCTTC 12 few TRBJ2-1 TRBV7-9 TRBD1
CAISESRGANVLTF TGTGCCATCAGTGAGTCGCGGGGGGCCAACGTCCTGACTTTC 14 many TRBJ2-6 TRBV10-3 NA
CASSSTDGYTF TGTGCCAGCTCATCGACAGATGGCTACACCTTC 11 few TRBJ1-2 TRBV18 NA
CASSSLKFLGYEQYF TGTGCCAGCAGCTCACTAAAATTTTTGGGCTACGAGCAGTACTTC 15 NA TRBJ2-7 TRBV11-2 NA
CATSNPGLADNEQFF TGTGCCACCAGCAATCCGGGACTAGCGGATAATGAGCAGTTCTTC 15 NA TRBJ2-1 TRBV15 TRBD2
CAWSVPGGLNEKLFF TGTGCCTGGAGTGTACCAGGAGGCTTAAATGAAAAACTGTTTTTT 15 few TRBJ1-4 TRBV30 NA
CSAVQGAAYEQYF TGCAGTGCTGTACAGGGGGCGGCCTACGAGCAGTACTTC 13 few TRBJ2-7 TRBV20-1 TRBD1
CAISEKSVEQYF TGTGCCATCAGTGAGAAGAGTGTCGAGCAGTACTTC 12 NA TRBJ2-7 TRBV10-3 NA
CASTQGDNEQFF TGCGCCAGCACCCAGGGCGACAATGAGCAGTTCTTC 12 NA TRBJ2-1 TRBV4-1 NA
CASSWAGRERETQYF TGTGCCAGCAGCTGGGCGGGTAGGGAGAGGGAGACCCAGTACTTC 15 few TRBJ2-5 TRBV7-2 NA